The rows below give T cell receptor beta chains drawn from one sample of a study of T-cell memory formation after mild COVID-19. TCRdb re-called the 5' RACE reads with MiXCR, one entry per CDR3 protein. Among hundreds of thousands of distinct CDR3 sequences listed, around 15% were seen once. Sequences were obtained from PBMCs or a T cell subset sorted from them (not recorded which). Source of these receptors: a man younger than 35 who had mild COVID-19 (a few samples of this study predate the infection). Cell type and time point are not known. Each CDR3 is given with its conserved first and last residue. The D gene is left open where the match is weak. Where a row states a size, it is once, few, many or the class of an expanded clone; other rows omit it.

>TRBD2|TRBJ2-5|.|TRBV7-7
TGTGCTAGCAGCCAAAGACTAGCGGAGACCCAGTACTTC
CASSQRLAETQYF
>TRBD2|TRBJ2-5|few|TRBV27
TGTGCCAGCGGCAAGGGCGGGACTAGCGGGGGGTACCAAGAGACCCAGTACTTC
CASGKGGTSGGYQETQYF
>TRBD2|TRBJ2-3|.|TRBV20-1
TGCAGTGCTAGAGACGATAGCGGGGCCAGGGATACGCAGTATTTT
CSARDDSGARDTQYF
>.|TRBJ2-1|few|TRBV4-3
TGCGCCAGCAGTGCGGAGAGTTCCTACAATGAGCAGTTCTTC
CASSAESSYNEQFF
>TRBD1|TRBJ2-1|few|TRBV20-1
TGCAGTGCCCTGGACAGGGTGAAGAGGAATGAGCAGTTCTTC
CSALDRVKRNEQFF
>.|TRBJ2-3|.|TRBV9
TGTGCCAGCAGCGTCGGATCAGGCGGGCGCACAGATACGCAGTATTTT
CASSVGSGGRTDTQYF
>.|TRBJ2-7|.|TRBV6-1
TGTGCCAGCAGTGTAGCAGGGCGAGGTGAGCAGTACTTC
CASSVAGRGEQYF
>TRBD2|TRBJ2-5|.|TRBV6-2/TRBV6-3
TGTGCCAGCAGCGGACTAGCGGGCGGTCCGCCCAGAGAGACCCAGTACTTC
CASSGLAGGPPRETQYF
>.|TRBJ1-5|many|TRBV9
TGTGCCAGCAGCGTAGGCGACGGACTTGGGCCCCAGCATTTT
CASSVGDGLGPQHF
>.|TRBJ2-3|.|TRBV5-1
TGCGCCAGCAGCTTGGCTCCAGGAGCCACAGATACGCAGTATTTT
CASSLAPGATDTQYF
>.|TRBJ1-2|few|TRBV20-1
TGCAGTGCTAGAGGCGATGGCTACACCTTC
CSARGDGYTF
>.|TRBJ1-2|few|TRBV6-5
TGTGCCAGCAGTTACCAGGTGGGGTATGGCTACACCTTC
CASSYQVGYGYTF
>.|TRBJ1-2|few|TRBV7-9
TGTGCCAGCAGATCAACCTTTCGGGGACAAGGAAACTATGGCTACACCTTC
CASRSTFRGQGNYGYTF
>.|TRBJ1-2|few|TRBV7-8
TGTGCCAGCAGGCCAGTGGCGGGGAAGGTGGTCTATGGCTACACCTTC
CASRPVAGKVVYGYTF
>.|TRBJ2-7|few|TRBV29-1
TGCAGCGTTGAAGAGTCAGGGACCGAGCAGTACTTC
CSVEESGTEQYF
>.|TRBJ2-1|few|TRBV6-2/TRBV6-3
TGTGCCAGCGGCCATGACGGGGAGCAGTTCTTC
CASGHDGEQFF
>.|TRBJ1-1|many|TRBV4-2
TGTGCCAGCAGCCAAGATGTGGGGCGGAGCGCTGAAGCTTTCTTT
CASSQDVGRSAEAFF
>TRBD1|TRBJ2-1|.|TRBV7-9
TGTGCCAGCAGCTCATCAGGGGGCGGGAATGAGCAGTTCTTC
CASSSSGGGNEQFF
>.|TRBJ1-6|many|TRBV4-3
TGCGCCAGCAGCCAAGCCAGGAGCTCCTATAATTCACCCCTCCACTTT
CASSQARSSYNSPLHF
>.|TRBJ2-1|few|TRBV4-3
TGCGCCAGCCGGACGGGGTATTCTTCCTACAATGAGCAGTTCTTC
CASRTGYSSYNEQFF
>TRBD1|TRBJ2-5|few|TRBV20-1
TGCAGTGCTCCCAGACCCGGGACAGACCAGCGCAAAGGGACCCAGTACTTC
CSAPRPGTDQRKGTQYF
>TRBD1|TRBJ2-5|few|TRBV5-1
TGCGCCAGCAGCTTGGAAAGGGGGCTTGGGGAGACCCAGTACTTC
CASSLERGLGETQYF